This T cell receptor (beta chain) emerged from a study of T cell responses to AZD1222 COVID-19 vaccine. Germline V gives CDR1 SGHVS, CDR2 FQNEAQ. The CDR3 is 17 amino acids. Germline trimming cut 3 bases from V and 3 bases from J; bases unmatched to any gene: 13. Measured with immunoSEQ multiplex PCR; TCRdb has only the in-frame clones, and not every one. The sample includes 100,000 or so clones, approximately 91% of them seen just once. The chain is built from TRBV7-8 and TRBJ2-7; TRBD1 agrees at 8 bases. The TCR originated in an adult who received the AZD1222 COVID-19 vaccine. Sequences were derived from peripheral blood, sampled 28 days after the second AZD1222 dose. Here the CDR3 reads CASSFWTGTPGVYEQYF. In nucleotides, the CDR3 is TGTGCCAGCAGCTTTTGGACAGGGACCCCAGGAGTCTACGAGCAGTACTTC.